This is a list of T cell receptor beta chains from one sample in a study of T-cell reconstitution after alpha-beta-depleted transplantation in children. TCRdb reprocessed the PCR reads via MiXCR and lists one record per CDR3 protein. The table includes fewer than 350,000 distinct CDR3 sequences, 10% detected once. The specimen comprised PBMCs, sampled before TCRalphabeta/CD19-depleted stem cell transplant. The source is a boy in the first two years of life with acute myeloid leukemia, due to receive a stem cell transplant. CDR3s include the opening cysteine and the closing phenylalanine or tryptophan. The D gene is left open where the match is weak. Where a row states a size, it is once, few, many or the class of an expanded clone; other rows omit it.

D gene | clone size | J gene | V gene | CDR3 DNA | CDR3 protein
NA | NA | TRBJ1-5 | TRBV21-1 | TGTGCCAGCAGCACGAAACTTACGGGCAATCAGCCCCAGCATTTT | CASSTKLTGNQPQHF
TRBD2 | many | TRBJ2-4 | TRBV7-2 | TGTGCCAGCAGCTTAGAAGGGACTAGCACCGTAAACATTCAGTACTTC | CASSLEGTSTVNIQYF
NA | many | TRBJ1-1 | TRBV5-1 | TGCGCCAGCAGCTTGGAAGTTTGGGCGAACACTGAAGCTTTCTTT | CASSLEVWANTEAFF
TRBD1 | many | TRBJ1-2 | TRBV20-1 | TGCAGTGCCCCGACAAGACAGTCAGGGGGGTATGGCTACACCTTC | CSAPTRQSGGYGYTF
TRBD1 | many | TRBJ2-7 | TRBV5-4 | TGTGCCAGCAGGGATGGGACAGAGTACGAGCAGTACTTC | CASRDGTEYEQYF
TRBD2 | many | TRBJ2-7 | TRBV6-2/TRBV6-3 | TGTGCCAGCCATCAGCTAGCGGGTTCCTACGAGCAGTACTTC | CASHQLAGSYEQYF
NA | NA | TRBJ1-2 | TRBV7-9 | TGTGCCAGCAGCCCATTACAGGGTCGGGGCTACACCTTC | CASSPLQGRGYTF
NA | many | TRBJ1-1 | TRBV2 | TGTGCCAGCAGTGAGGGGAGACATTACACTGAAGCTTTCTTT | CASSEGRHYTEAFF
TRBD1 | few | TRBJ1-1 | TRBV20-1 | TGCAGTGCTAAGACAGGGATGAACACTGAAGCTTTCTTT | CSAKTGMNTEAFF
TRBD1 | many | TRBJ1-2 | TRBV12-3/TRBV12-4 | TGTGCCAGCAGACCCTCCCGGGACAGGAACTATGGCTACACCTTC | CASRPSRDRNYGYTF
NA | few | TRBJ2-1 | TRBV2 | TGTGCCAGCAGTGAAGCGGCCCTAGCGCACTACAATGAGCAGTTCTTC | CASSEAALAHYNEQFF
NA | NA | TRBJ2-5 | TRBV30 | TGTGCCTGGAGTGTACGAACTCAAGAGACCCAGTACTTC | CAWSVRTQETQYF
NA | many | TRBJ1-1 | TRBV12-3/TRBV12-4 | TGTGCCAGCAGTCTGGACAGAGCTAAGGAAGCTTTCTTT | CASSLDRAKEAFF
NA | few | TRBJ2-7 | TRBV5-5 | TGTGCCAGCAGCCCGAGTGCCGCGGAGATCCTACGGGAGCAGTACTTC | CASSPSAAEILREQYF
TRBD2 | many | TRBJ2-3 | TRBV4-3 | TGCGCCAGCAGCCAGGGCGGGAGTGGGCGAGATACGCAGTATTTT | CASSQGGSGRDTQYF
TRBD1 | many | TRBJ1-4 | TRBV12-3/TRBV12-4 | TGTGCCAGCAGTTTAACGGAACAGGGGTCTGAAAAACTGTTTTTT | CASSLTEQGSEKLFF
TRBD2 | few | TRBJ2-1 | TRBV4-2 | TGTGCCAGCAGCCGACTGTTTATGACTAGCGGTGGGAATGAGCAGTTCTTC | CASSRLFMTSGGNEQFF
TRBD1 | many | TRBJ1-2 | TRBV7-2 | TGTGCCAGCAGCTCAGGGGGAGGGAACTATGGCTACACCTTC | CASSSGGGNYGYTF
TRBD1 | many | TRBJ2-7 | TRBV10-3 | TGTGCCATCACCTCAGACAGGGCTGCCTACGAGCAGTACTTC | CAITSDRAAYEQYF
NA | few | TRBJ1-5 | TRBV12-3/TRBV12-4 | TGTGCCAGCAGTTTCGACCTCAGGACCTATAGCAATCAGCCCCAGCATTTT | CASSFDLRTYSNQPQHF
NA | NA | TRBJ1-6 | TRBV14 | TGTGCCAGCAGCCACGTGCTAGGACAGTATAATTCACCCATCCACTTT | CASSHVLGQYNSPIHF
NA | many | TRBJ1-3 | TRBV6-5 | TGTGCCAGCAGTTACTCGCCGGGCAGCTCTGGAAACACCATATATTTT | CASSYSPGSSGNTIYF
NA | many | TRBJ2-4 | TRBV9 | TGTGCCAGCAGCGCCTCCGGGGCCTCCAAAAACATTCAGTACTTC | CASSASGASKNIQYF
TRBD2 | many | TRBJ2-1 | TRBV7-9 | TGTGCCAGCAGCACCCGCGGGGGGAACCTTGATCGGTTCTTC | CASSTRGGNLDRFF
NA | many | TRBJ2-1 | TRBV5-1 | TGCGCCAGCAGCTTGGTATCGGATGAGCAGTTCTTC | CASSLVSDEQFF
TRBD2 | many | TRBJ2-3 | TRBV20-1 | TGCAGTGCTCCCGGGGGGGGCACAGATACGCAGTATTTT | CSAPGGGTDTQYF
NA | many | TRBJ1-1 | TRBV5-1 | TGCGCCAGCAGCTTGGGTGACGGGGGCACTGAAGCTTTCTTT | CASSLGDGGTEAFF
TRBD1 | many | TRBJ2-5 | TRBV12-3/TRBV12-4 | TGTGCCAGCAGTTCCGGGACAGGGGAGTTGGAGACCCAGTACTTC | CASSSGTGELETQYF
NA | many | TRBJ2-7 | TRBV29-1 | TGCAGCGCCCAACGGGGGGCCGTGAGCTCCTACGAGCAGTACTTC | CSAQRGAVSSYEQYF
TRBD2 | many | TRBJ2-7 | TRBV20-1 | TGCAGTGCAAAACTAGCGGGGGAATACGAGCAGTACTTC | CSAKLAGEYEQYF
TRBD1 | NA | TRBJ2-7 | TRBV7-7 | TGTGCCAGCAGCCCTAGTCCCAGGGGGCTATACGAGCAGTACTTC | CASSPSPRGLYEQYF
TRBD2 | many | TRBJ2-3 | TRBV3-1 | TGTGCCAGCAGCCAAGATCTAGGACTAGCGGGGGCCACAGATACGCAGTATTTT | CASSQDLGLAGATDTQYF
TRBD1 | few | TRBJ2-5 | TRBV18 | TGTGCCAGCTCACCTGAGACAGGGCAAGAGACCCAGTACTTC | CASSPETGQETQYF
NA | many | TRBJ2-1 | TRBV28 | TGTGCCAGCAGTTCCGGGACCCGCAACAATGAGCAGTTCTTC | CASSSGTRNNEQFF
NA | many | TRBJ2-7 | TRBV27 | TGTGCCAGCAGTAGGGGGGTAAGGTTCTCCTACGAGCAGTACTTC | CASSRGVRFSYEQYF
TRBD2 | few | TRBJ2-7 | TRBV6-2/TRBV6-3 | TGTGCCAGCAGTTACAAGGCTAGCGGATCCTACGAGCAGTACTTC | CASSYKASGSYEQYF
TRBD2 | many | TRBJ2-3 | TRBV7-2 | TGTGCCAGCAGCCATCCCGGGACTACAGGCACAGATACGCAGTATTTT | CASSHPGTTGTDTQYF
NA | many | TRBJ2-7 | TRBV7-2 | TGTGCCAGCGCGGAGACAGGTCTCTCCTACGAGCAGTACTTC | CASAETGLSYEQYF
NA | few | TRBJ1-1 | TRBV10-3 | TGTGCCATCAGTGAATACAAGAACACTGAAGCTTTCTTT | CAISEYKNTEAFF
NA | many | TRBJ2-2 | TRBV5-6 | TGTGCCAGCAGTTTCACCGGGGAGCTGTTTTTT | CASSFTGELFF
TRBD2 | many | TRBJ2-1 | TRBV29-1 | TGCAGCGCCCTAGGCTTAGCGGGAGGCTCCTACAATGAGCAGTTCTTC | CSALGLAGGSYNEQFF
NA | few | TRBJ2-5 | TRBV24-1 | TGTGCCACCAGTTCAAAGAGCGCAACCGAAGAGACCCAGTACTTC | CATSSKSATEETQYF
TRBD1 | NA | TRBJ2-7 | TRBV7-9 | TGTGCCAGCAGCTTTTCCGGGACAGGGGAACGCGAGCAGTACTTC | CASSFSGTGEREQYF
NA | many | TRBJ2-3 | TRBV7-9 | TGTGCCAGCAGCTTAGTCCAGACAGAAACAACAGATACGCAGTATTTT | CASSLVQTETTDTQYF